This T cell receptor (beta chain) appears in the sequencing data of a study of T cell responses to AZD1222 COVID-19 vaccine. The method was immunoSEQ multiplex PCR; TCRdb's version includes in-frame clones alone and lacks a portion of them. The table shows about 200,000 clones, with approximately 95% occurring only once. J gave up 7 bases and V 6 bases, and 17 bases lay outside the gene matches. The CDR3 length is 16 residues. Germline V lookup: CDR1 MNHEY, CDR2 SMNVEV (reference sequence). The gene calls are TRBV27 and TRBJ1-2; 7 bases are shared with TRBD1. This clonotype was sampled from an adult who received the AZD1222 COVID-19 vaccine. The source was peripheral blood, collected 28 days after the second AZD1222 dose. The CDR3 region is CASSKTGQGELGGYTF. CDR3 sequence (DNA): TGTGCCAGCAGCAAGACGGGGCAGGGGGAATTGGGTGGCTACACCTTC.